This T cell receptor (beta chain) was sequenced in a study of blood T cell repertoires in COVID-19. Study at large: Acute and convalescent COVID-19 specimens originated in the United States, Italy and Spain. The cDNA or gDNA used as material had been derived from T cells, B-cell-depleted T cells, or PBMCs.

The V end was cut by 8 bases, the J end by 4 bases, with 12 bases between. The CDR3 loop spans 13 amino acids. The germline V gene has CDR1 SNHLY and CDR2 FYNNEI. Details on this clone: This same CDR3 is encoded by further DNA sequences in the sample.

Authors' data handling: Estimates of nucleated cell counts were drawn from the amplification of reference gene primers. Generated by immunoSEQ multiplex PCR, the TCRdb table keeps only in-frame clones and is missing some. V, J and clone size derive from that table, while D and trimming were established from the DNA sequence. Among 79,000 or so clones listed, over 80% were seen once. The TCR comes from a human donor in a cohort sampled during active COVID-19. Specimen: peripheral blood. This chain connects TRBV2 to TRBJ2-1; TRBD1 is a possible D gene (6 bases). The CDR3 DNA reads TGTGCCAGCTCTCCCGGACAGTACAATGAGCAGTTCTTC. Its protein is CASSPGQYNEQFF.